The clone carrying this T cell receptor (beta chain) was counted at least ten times. Its antigen is unidentified. This entry belongs to a study of T-cell memory formation after mild COVID-19. At the level of the study: Clustering of TCRs was largely donor specific. Study-wide results and caveats: CD4/CD8 balance characterized clones contracting day 15 to 85, and CD4+ skew characterized later expanders. The study found contracting CD4+ clones mainly in CM and EM and contracting CD8+ clones in EMRA.

The CDR3 spans 22 residues. The junction had 23 bases not matched to a gene; V was cut back by 7 bases and J by 0 bases. Barcoded TCR alpha and TCR beta cDNA libraries with UMIs came from 5'RACE using constant-segment primers. TCRdb reprocessed the 5' RACE reads with MiXCR, giving one entry per CDR3 protein. The data hold about 450,000 distinct CDR3 sequences, with 23% observed a single time. The specimen sequenced was PBMCs or a T cell subset sorted from them (not recorded which). This TCR was recovered from an adult woman who had mild COVID-19 (a few samples of this study predate the infection). Cell type and time point are not known. The rearrangement links TRBV12-3 or TRBV12-4 to TRBJ2-1, with 11 bases matching TRBD1. CDR3 sequence reads: CASTVWRWGQGDYRSSYNEQFF. The CDR3 bases are TGTGCCAGCACAGTTTGGAGGTGGGGACAGGGGGATTACAGGAGCTCCTACAATGAGCAGTTCTTC.